The T cell receptor beta chain under discussion was sequenced for a study of OX40 agonist ivuxolimab in advanced cancers. On this clone itself: Its antigen is undetermined.

Regarding the study as a whole: The study observed clonal expansion of CD4+ and CD8+ blood T cells by week 6 at 0.1 to 3.0 mg/kg. Fewer expanded clones were found on average in CD4+ than in CD8+ T cells.

The data were produced by immunoSEQ multiplex PCR, yet TCRdb's version contains in-frame clones alone and is incomplete. The sample includes tens of thousands of clones, 75% to 90% of them seen just once. This TCR was sampled from an adult with an advanced solid tumor such as melanoma, head and neck, liver or kidney cancer. The source material was CD4+ or CD8+ T cells sorted from blood, sampled in a trial of the OX40 agonist ivuxolimab.

The CDR3 DNA sequence: TGTGCCAGCAGTTTAGACTTGCGGGGAACTCGAGAGACCCAGTACTTC. Its translation is CASSLDLRGTRETQYF. The rearrangement joins TRBV27 to TRBJ2-5, with TRBD2 as a possible D gene (6 bases). V lost 2 bases and J 4 bases, leaving 17 bases between the germline ends. CDR1 is MNHEY, CDR2 SMNVEV, per germline (reference sequence). The CDR3 contains 16 residues.